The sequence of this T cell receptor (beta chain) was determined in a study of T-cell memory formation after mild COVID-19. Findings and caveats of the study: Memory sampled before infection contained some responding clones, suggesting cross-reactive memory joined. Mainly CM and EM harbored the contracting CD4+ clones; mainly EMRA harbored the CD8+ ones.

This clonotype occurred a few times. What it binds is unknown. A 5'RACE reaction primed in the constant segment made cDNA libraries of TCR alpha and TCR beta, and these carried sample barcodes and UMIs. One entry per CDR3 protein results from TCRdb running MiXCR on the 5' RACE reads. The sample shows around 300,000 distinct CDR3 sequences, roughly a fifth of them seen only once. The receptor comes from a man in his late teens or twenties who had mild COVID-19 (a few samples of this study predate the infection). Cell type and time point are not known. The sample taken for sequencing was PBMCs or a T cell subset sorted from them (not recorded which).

The CDR3 nucleotides are TGTGCCAGCAGCTTAACGGACAGGGTGGGCAATGAGCAGTTCTTC. Residues: CASSLTDRVGNEQFF. V gene TRBV7-6 combines with J gene TRBJ2-1, with 8 bases that match TRBD1. Unmatched junction bases numbered 6, after V lost 2 bases and J lost 6 bases. This CDR3 is built from 15 residues. Germline assignment: CDR1 SGHVS and CDR2 FNYEAQ.